This entry lists 24 T cell receptor beta chains sequenced from one sample in a study of cytomegalovirus exposure and HLA in healthy donors. Vbeta (60) and Jbeta (13) primers were used in the PCR. Generated by immunoSEQ multiplex PCR, the TCRdb table keeps only in-frame clones and is missing some. The data contain about 180,000 clones, about three quarters of them seen just once; the ten biggest clones take up approximately 1.3%. The sequenced material came from PBMCs. The receptors stem from a young man in good health and CMV-seronegative.

The rearrangement joins TRBV6-5 to TRBJ2-5, with D tentatively TRBD1 (6 bases). Germline V CDR1 and CDR2: MNHEY, SVGAGI. The CDR3 contains 15 residues. Deletions cut 8 bases from V and 4 bases from J, with 20 bases between. The CDR3 sequence: CASWKGVSGRETQYF. DNA of the CDR3: TGTGCCAGCTGGAAGGGGGTATCGGGGAGAGAGACCCAGTACTTC.

V gene TRBV18 combines with J gene TRBJ2-5; 9 nucleotides match TRBD2. The CDR3 totals 18 residues. The germline gives CDR1 KGHSH, CDR2 LQKENI. V trimming: 3 bases; J trimming: 3 bases; junction bases outside the gene matches: 14. DNA for the CDR3: TGTGCCAGCTCACCTCTGAGCGGGGGGCCTTCCGAAAAAGAGACCCAGTACTTC. Its translation is CASSPLSGGPSEKETQYF.

V usage is TRBV18 and J usage is TRBJ1-1; 7 nucleotides align to TRBD1. Trimming at V came to 1 base and at J to 11 bases, leaving 10 bases not matched to a gene. Germline V CDR1 and CDR2: KGHSH, LQKENI. CDR3 length equals 14 residues. The chain's CDR3 is CASSPQGAQVAAFF. CDR3 DNA sequence: TGTGCCAGCTCACCACAGGGGGCGCAGGTCGCGGCTTTCTTT.

The chain has TRBV30 and TRBJ1-5; tentative D call: TRBD1 (6 bases). V was pared by 0 bases and J by 9 bases, with 12 bases between. The CDR3 spans 13 residues. Germline V gene data show CDR1 as GTSNPN and CDR2 as SVGIG (reference sequence). The CDR3 bases are TGTGCCTGGAGTGTACAGGGTTATACGCCCCAGCATTTT. Amino acids: CAWSVQGYTPQHF. Full variable domain (remainder filled in from reference TRBV30 and TRBJ1-5): SQTIHQWPATLVQPVGSPLSLECTVEGTSNPNLYWYRQAAGRGLQLLFYSVGIGQISSEVPQNLSASRPQDRQFILSSKKLLLSDSGFYLCAWSVQGYTPQHFGDGTRLSIL.

This chain's CDR3 is CAWNGGSLEQYF. CDR3 in DNA: TGTGCCTGGAATGGAGGCTCCCTCGAGCAGTACTTC. The chain recombines TRBV30 with TRBJ2-7; D possibly corresponds to TRBD2 (5 bases). Trimming took 4 bases from V and 6 from J, leaving 13 bases between them. Germline assignment: CDR1 GTSNPN and CDR2 SVGIG (reference sequence). CDR3 length: 12 amino acids.

This rearrangement joins TRBV18 to TRBJ1-2; TRBD1 matches at 9 bases. V gave up 4 bases and J gave up 4 bases; unmatched junction bases: 7. CDR3 length: 15 residues. CDR1 and CDR2 (germline): KGHSH, LQKENI. The CDR3 reads CASSLRTGASYGYTF. The CDR3 DNA reads as TGTGCCAGCTCACTAAGGACAGGGGCTAGCTATGGCTACACCTTC.

The chain employs TRBV5-1 and TRBJ2-7; 9 nucleotides match TRBD1. After removal of 4 bases from V and 5 bases from J, the junction contained 13 bases not matched to a gene. The germline CDR1 and CDR2 sequences are SGHRS and YFSETQ. There are 16 residues in the CDR3. CDR3 amino acids: CASSAKTGTGSNEQYF. The CDR3 nucleotides read TGCGCCAGCAGCGCCAAAACCGGGACAGGGTCCAACGAGCAGTACTTC.

This clone was counted between two and nine times. The chain combines TRBV9 with TRBJ1-1; D is possibly TRBD1 (5 bases). With 0 bases removed from V and 4 bases from J, the gap between germline ends came to 13 bases. The germline V gene has CDR1 SGDLS and CDR2 YYNGEE. This CDR3 region has 15 residues. This chain's CDR3 is CASSVGGGMGTEAFF. CDR3 nucleotide sequence: TGTGCCAGCAGCGTAGGTGGGGGGATGGGCACTGAAGCTTTCTTT.

The chain carries TRBV4-3 and TRBJ2-5; TRBD2 matches at 7 bases. Near its end, the DNA agrees better with TRBJ2-7, so the J call may be wrong. The germline CDR1 and CDR2 sequences are LGHNA and YSLEER. CDR3 length equals 15 residues. DNA for the CDR3: TGCGCCAGCAGCCAGCTAGCGGATGGGGCCTACGAGCAGTACTTC. Its protein product is CASSQLADGAYEQYF.

V usage is TRBV13 and J usage is TRBJ2-3, with D possibly being TRBD2 (5 bases). CDR3 size: 14 residues. CDR1 is PRHDT, CDR2 FYEKMQ, per germline (reference sequence). The ends were cut back, 3 bases at V and 2 bases at J, with 9 bases in the middle. The CDR3 sequence is CASSFKRSTDTQYF. Here the CDR3 DNA reads TGTGCCAGCAGCTTCAAGCGGTCCACAGATACGCAGTATTTT.

Regarding this clone: This sample also contains other DNA sequences that code for the same CDR3. The CDR3 sequence: CASSLDSGTYEQYF. The CDR3 nucleotides read TGTGCCAGCAGCTTAGACAGCGGGACCTACGAGCAGTACTTC. The chain is built from TRBV7-2 and TRBJ2-7; 7 bases agree with TRBD2. Germline V gene sequence: CDR1 SGHTA, CDR2 FQGNSA. After removal of 1 base from V and 2 bases from J, the junction contained 2 bases not matched to a gene. CDR3 length equals 14 residues.

The chain uses TRBV5-1 and TRBJ2-5; no definite D call. Matching the DNA end better, TRBJ2-7 makes the J call doubtful. Germline CDR1 is SGHRS and CDR2 is YFSETQ. This CDR3 comprises 14 residues. The CDR3 DNA reads TGCGCCAGCAGCTTGGCGAAAGGAGACTACGAGCAGTACTTC. This codes for CASSLAKGDYEQYF.

This chain connects TRBV19 to TRBJ1-2, with 7 bases that match TRBD1. The CDR3 length is 14 residues. Germline loops: CDR1 LNHDA, CDR2 SQIVND (reference sequence). V lost 3 bases to trimming and J lost 2 bases; unmatched junction nucleotides: 3. For the CDR3, the DNA is TGTGCCAGTAGTATGGCCAGGGGGAACTATGGCTACACCTTC. Its translation: CASSMARGNYGYTF.

The CDR3: CASSYSRDSYQPQHF. The CDR3 DNA follows: TGTGCCAGCAGTTACTCGCGGGACAGTTACCAGCCCCAGCATTTT. This chain joins TRBV6-5 and TRBJ1-5; 7 bases agree with TRBD1. The CDR3 has 15 amino acids. The junction had 6 bases not matched to a gene; V was cut back by 0 bases and J by 7 bases. Germline CDR1 and CDR2: MNHEY and SVGAGI.

J is TRBJ2-7 and V is TRBV7-6; tentatively, D is TRBD2 (5 bases). Looked up from germline, CDR1 is SGHVS and CDR2 is FNYEAQ. The CDR3 contains 14 residues. Deletions cut 5 bases from V and 6 bases from J, with 17 bases between. CDR3 residues: CASSPGSKTCEQYF. In DNA form, the CDR3 reads TGTGCCAGCAGCCCGGGATCTAAGACATGCGAGCAGTACTTC.

This clone has just a few counts. The V gene is TRBV4-2, the J gene TRBJ2-3; 7 positions agree with TRBD2. V lost 4 bases to trimming and J lost 2 bases; unmatched junction nucleotides: 9. Germline CDR1 and CDR2: LGHNA and YNFKEQ. This CDR3 spans 16 amino acids. As DNA, the CDR3 is TGTGCCAGCAGCCGGGAGTATAGCGGGCTCACAGATACGCAGTATTTT. Its protein is CASSREYSGLTDTQYF.

This chain links TRBV30 with TRBJ2-1; TRBD2 agrees at 8 bases. Per the germline V gene, CDR1 is GTSNPN and CDR2 is SVGIG (reference sequence). The CDR3 consists of 13 residues. The ends lost 0 bases at V and 10 bases at J; junction bases unmatched: 5. Here the CDR3 reads CAWSVSGNREQFF. In DNA, the CDR3 is TGTGCCTGGAGTGTTAGCGGGAATAGAGAGCAGTTCTTC.

The chain uses TRBV7-9 and TRBJ2-1, with a weak D call TRBD1 (5 bases). Germline CDR1 reads SEHNR; CDR2 reads FQNEAQ (reference sequence). Trimming left V 1 base short and J 10 bases short, with 20 bases between. The CDR3 contains 16 residues. The CDR3 region is CASSLGISVGAREQFF. The CDR3 nucleotides read TGTGCCAGCAGCTTAGGTATATCAGTAGGGGCCAGGGAGCAGTTCTTC.

This clone showed up just a few times. The chain links TRBV9 to TRBJ2-3, with 11 bases identical to TRBD2. CDR3 size: 16 residues. Germline V gene lookup returns CDR1 SGDLS and CDR2 YYNGEE. Trimming took 3 bases from V and 5 from J; bases not matched to a gene: 8. The CDR3 nucleotides read TGTGCCAGCAGCGGGAGACTAGCGGGGACGAGAGATACGCAGTATTTT. It translates to CASSGRLAGTRDTQYF. The variable domain in full, completed from reference TRBV9 and TRBJ2-3, reads DSGVTQTPKHLITATGQRVTLRCSPRSGDLSVYWYQQSLDQGLQFLIQYYNGEERAKGNILERFSAQQFPDLHSELNLSSLELGDSALYFCASSGRLAGTRDTQYFGPGTRLTVL.

This clone appeared once. V gene TRBV5-1 combines with J gene TRBJ2-1, with a possible D match to TRBD1 (6 bases). This CDR3 has 15 residues. V was cut by 0 bases and J by 4 bases, with 11 bases left in between. Germline assignment: CDR1 SGHRS and CDR2 YFSETQ. This chain's CDR3 is CASSLAGVGYNEQFF. DNA for the CDR3: TGCGCCAGCAGCTTGGCAGGGGTGGGTTACAATGAGCAGTTCTTC.

This clone was picked up a small number of times. V and J are TRBV2 and TRBJ2-5; a possible D gene is TRBD1 (6 bases). Germline-derived CDR1 and CDR2 are SNHLY and FYNNEI. Deletions cut 2 bases from V and 7 bases from J, with 20 bases between. This CDR3 has 16 amino acids. CDR3 bases: TGTGCCAGCAGTGAATTGGTCGGGGAAGGGGGTCGGACCCAGTACTTC. This translates into CASSELVGEGGRTQYF. Variable domain in full (rest from reference TRBV2 and TRBJ2-5): EPEVTQTPSHQVTQMGQEVILRCVPISNHLYFYWYRQILGQKVEFLVSFYNNEISEKSEIFDDQFSVERPDGSNFTLKIRSTKLEDSAMYFCASSELVGEGGRTQYFGPGTRLLVL.

This chain links TRBV7-2 with TRBJ2-3; 7 bases match TRBD1. V trimming: 5 bases; J trimming: 8 bases; junction bases outside the gene matches: 4. This CDR3 comprises 12 residues. Germline V CDR1 and CDR2: SGHTA, FQGNSA. CDR3 sequence: CASSTPGGTQYF. CDR3 nucleotide sequence: TGTGCCAGCAGCACTCCAGGGGGTACGCAGTATTTT.

This clone was observed a single time. The chain recombines TRBV5-4 with TRBJ1-2, with unresolved D. V shed 2 bases and J shed 5 bases, with 10 bases lying between them. There are 13 residues in the CDR3. Germline V lookup: CDR1 SGHNT, CDR2 YYREEE (reference sequence). The CDR3 nucleotides are TGTGCCAGCAGCTTAGAGGTCGAGTATGGCTACACCTTC. Protein: CASSLEVEYGYTF.

J is TRBJ1-2 and V is TRBV6-5; D call uncertain. The germline V gene encodes CDR1 MNHEY and CDR2 SVGAGI. Trimming shortened V by 0 bases and J by 4 bases, and 9 bases separated the two germline ends. The CDR3 loop spans 14 amino acids. The CDR3 DNA reads as TGTGCCAGCAGTTACTCGAGCCTGTCCTATGGCTACACCTTC. Translating gives CASSYSSLSYGYTF.